This T cell receptor beta chain was recorded in a study of OX40 agonist ivuxolimab in advanced cancers. Study-level information: Patients undergoing dose escalation presented with hepatocellular carcinoma, melanoma, renal cell or head and neck cancer. Of the participants, around 43% had some prior anti-PD-1, anti-PD-L1 or anti-CTLA-4 therapy, which was allowed. Males comprised around four fifths of the group, whose mean age was about 61 years (range roughly 20 to 85). Study-level findings and limits: CD8+ T cells showed, on average, more clonal expansion than CD4+ cells.

Assay used: immunoSEQ multiplex PCR; TCRdb lists only in-frame clones, some missing. The sample has about 150,000 clones, 90% seen once. CDR1 is LNHDA, CDR2 SQIVND, per germline (reference sequence). Trimming removed 5 bases from V and 4 bases from J; junction bases left unmatched: 3. This CDR3 is 15 amino acids long. With respect to this clone: No antigen is known for it.

Sample: CD4+ or CD8+ T cells sorted from blood, taken in a trial of the OX40 agonist ivuxolimab. V is TRBV19 and J is TRBJ2-2; 11 bases agree with TRBD2. The origin of this receptor is an adult with an advanced solid tumor such as melanoma, head and neck, liver or kidney cancer. CDR3 DNA: TGTGCCAGTAGTTGGGGGACTAGCGGCACCGGGGAGCTGTTTTTT. This gives the protein CASSWGTSGTGELFF.